Following are 23 T cell receptor beta chains from one sample sequenced in a study of T cells after yellow fever vaccination. TCRdb ran MiXCR on the 5' RACE reads and lists one entry per CDR3 protein. The table lists almost 600,000 distinct CDR3 sequences, roughly 12% of them singletons. The material was PBMCs, obtained on the day of the yellow fever booster vaccination. These receptor sequences come from a man in his thirties or forties who received the YFV17D yellow fever vaccine.

This clonotype was detected only a few times. This sequence joins TRBV12-3 or TRBV12-4 and TRBJ2-1; D possibly matches TRBD1 or TRBD2 (5 bases each). The CDR3 consists of 14 residues. V was pared by 2 bases and J by 1 base, with 6 bases between. The CDR3 here is CASSLWGSYNEQFF. DNA for the CDR3: TGTGCCAGCAGTTTATGGGGGTCCTACAATGAGCAGTTCTTC.

J is TRBJ2-1 and V is TRBV10-3; 9 bases line up with TRBD2. This CDR3 is 17 amino acids long. The germline gives CDR1 ENHRY, CDR2 SYGVKD. The ends lost 0 bases at V and 2 bases at J; junction bases unmatched: 5. CDR3 protein: CAISESYSSGTYNEQFF. CDR3 bases: TGTGCCATCAGTGAGTCCTACTCTAGCGGGACCTACAATGAGCAGTTCTTC.

V is TRBV14 and J is TRBJ2-7; 7 nucleotides match TRBD2. Germline assignment: CDR1 SGHDN and CDR2 FVKESK. The CDR3 contains 15 residues. The junction had 5 bases not matched to a gene; V was cut back by 0 bases and J by 3 bases. CDR3: CASSQEAAGNYEQYF. Here the CDR3 DNA reads TGTGCCAGCAGCCAAGAGGCAGCGGGAAACTACGAGCAGTACTTC. Drawing the rest from reference TRBV14 and TRBJ2-7, the complete variable domain is EAGVTQFPSHSVIEKGQTVTLRCDPISGHDNLYWYRRVMGKEIKFLLHFVKESKQDESGMPNNRFLAERTGGTYSTLKVQPAELEDSGVYFCASSQEAAGNYEQYFGPGTRLTVT.

This sequence joins TRBV7-2 and TRBJ1-3, with D unclear. The germline V and J ends were trimmed by 3 bases and 0 bases, with 9 bases remaining between them. The CDR3 extends over 15 amino acids. Per the germline V gene, CDR1 is SGHTA and CDR2 is FQGNSA. CDR3 sequence: CASSLSRFSGNTIYF. CDR3 coding DNA: TGTGCCAGCAGCTTGAGCAGGTTCTCTGGAAACACCATATATTTT. The complete variable domain, with remaining parts taken from reference TRBV7-2 and TRBJ1-3, reads GAGVSQSPSNKVTEKGKDVELRCDPISGHTALYWYRQSLGQGLEFLIYFQGNSAPDKSGLPSDRFSAERTGGSVSTLTIQRTQQEDSAVYLCASSLSRFSGNTIYFGEGSWLTVV.

A few counts support this clonotype. The chain joins TRBV5-1 to TRBJ2-2, with 7 bases matching TRBD2. With V trimmed by 4 bases and J by 5 bases, 11 bases remained unmatched. CDR3 length: 16 amino acids. Germline V gene sequence: CDR1 SGHRS, CDR2 YFSETQ. The CDR3 DNA sequence: TGCGCCAGCAGCCGCGGGGCGGGAGAGCGAACCGGGGAGCTGTTTTTT. It yields the protein CASSRGAGERTGELFF.

The chain joins TRBV23-1 to TRBJ1-2; D gene uncertain. TRBV23-1 counts as an open reading frame of uncertain function. The CDR3 spans 23 residues. Trimming took 2 bases from V and 8 from J, leaving 42 bases between them. Here the CDR3 reads CASSQDSAFDSISSYTPQGGYTF. The CDR3 region has the DNA TGCGCCAGCAGTCAAGATTCAGCCTTTGATTCAATCTCCTCCTATACTCCTCAAGGCGGCTACACCTTC.

This clonotype occurred a few times. The V and J genes are TRBV27 and TRBJ1-6, with D possibly being TRBD1 (6 bases). The V gene's germline CDR1 is MNHEY and CDR2 SMNVEV (reference sequence). V lost 8 bases, J lost 10 bases, and 21 bases lay in between. The CDR3 contains 15 residues. The chain's CDR3 is CASLRDTKGRSPLHF. The CDR3 nucleotides read TGTGCCAGCCTCCGGGACACAAAGGGACGGTCACCCCTCCACTTT.

This clonotype occurred many times. CDR3 in amino acids: CASSLDRGLETQYF. The CDR3 DNA reads as TGTGCCAGCAGTCTGGACAGGGGGCTGGAGACCCAGTACTTC. This chain uses TRBV27 with TRBJ2-5; 11 nucleotides line up with TRBD1. This CDR3 has 14 residues. Germline CDR1 and CDR2: MNHEY and SMNVEV (reference sequence). The V gene end was trimmed by 5 bases and the J gene end by 5 bases; junction bases not matched to a gene: 4.

The chain joins TRBV12-5 to TRBJ2-1; 11 nucleotides align to TRBD2. The J segment lost 7 bases and the V segment lost 2 bases, leaving 4 bases of the junction unmatched. The CDR3 length is 15 residues. Germline-derived CDR1 and CDR2 are LGHNT and FRNRAP. The CDR3 protein is CASGLRLAGNNEQFF. The DNA for the CDR3 is TGTGCTAGTGGTTTGAGACTAGCGGGAAATAATGAGCAGTTCTTC.

Only a few counts were recorded for this clonotype. The chain couples TRBV6-1 to TRBJ1-2; D is perhaps TRBD1 (6 bases). The CDR3 extends over 13 amino acids. The V gene's germline CDR1 is MNHNS and CDR2 SASEGT. Trimming cost V 6 bases and J 11 bases, with 19 bases left between them. The CDR3 DNA is TGTGCCAGCAGACCCGGGACAAATTTCCAGTACACCTTC. This encodes CASRPGTNFQYTF.

The chain has TRBV6-2 or TRBV6-3 and TRBJ2-2; D is undetermined. Per the germline V gene, CDR1 is MNHEY and CDR2 is SVGEGT. Trimming removed 0 bases from V and 7 bases from J, with 6 bases in between. The CDR3 extends over 13 amino acids. In DNA, the CDR3 is TGTGCCAGCAGTTACTCGTGGGACGGGGAGCTGTTTTTT. Amino acid sequence: CASSYSWDGELFF.

This clonotype was seen a handful of times. The chain carries TRBV7-9 and TRBJ2-5; 12 bases fit TRBD2. Per germline, CDR1 SEHNR and CDR2 FQNEAQ (reference sequence). The CDR3 has 16 residues. V dropped 5 bases and J dropped 0; count of bases not matched to a gene: 4. The CDR3 loop is CASSQGLAGYQETQYF. The DNA for the CDR3 is TGTGCCAGCAGCCAAGGACTAGCGGGATACCAAGAGACCCAGTACTTC. The full variable domain, in which reference TRBV7-9 and TRBJ2-5 provide the parts outside the CDR3, is DTGVSQNPRHKITKRGQNVTFRCDPISEHNRLYWYRQTLGQGPEFLTYFQNEAQLEKSRLLSDRFSAERPKGSFSTLEIQRTEQGDSAMYLCASSQGLAGYQETQYFGPGTRLLVL.

The J gene is TRBJ2-3, the V gene TRBV7-2; tentatively, D is TRBD1 or TRBD2 (5 bases each). Germline V gene sequence: CDR1 SGHTA, CDR2 FQGNSA. There are 14 residues in the CDR3. V gave up 2 bases and J gave up 4 bases, with 10 bases separating them. CDR3 nucleotides: TGTGCCAGCAGCTTATTCAGGGAGTCAGATACGCAGTATTTT. It encodes CASSLFRESDTQYF.

This clonotype was seen more than once but under ten times. V is TRBV9 and J is TRBJ1-2, with unresolved D. V lost 3 bases and J lost 1, with 16 bases in between. This CDR3 region has 16 residues. Germline V gives CDR1 SGDLS, CDR2 YYNGEE. The CDR3 DNA is TGTGCCAGCAGCGCTCAGGCCCGGGTCCATAACTATGGCTACACCTTC. Encoded protein: CASSAQARVHNYGYTF.

There are a few counts of this clonotype. J is TRBJ2-7 and V is TRBV7-2; tentative D call: TRBD2 (6 bases). The V end was cut by 1 base, the J end by 2 bases, with 12 bases between. Germline V gene lookup returns CDR1 SGHTA and CDR2 FQGNSA. The CDR3 is 15 amino acids. The CDR3: CASSLEAGRAYEQYF. CDR3 DNA sequence: TGTGCCAGCAGCTTAGAGGCGGGACGGGCCTACGAGCAGTACTTC.

This clonotype was found a few times. The genes are TRBV5-4 and TRBJ2-7, with unresolved D. Trimming removed 3 bases at V and 4 bases at J, with 11 bases between. The CDR3 has 13 residues. Germline V gene sequence: CDR1 SGHNT, CDR2 YYREEE (reference sequence). Written as DNA, the CDR3 is TGTGCCAGCAGCTCGAATCCAATTTACGAGCAGTACTTC. The encoded protein is CASSSNPIYEQYF.

This clonotype was observed at least ten times. The chain has TRBV6-2 or TRBV6-3 and TRBJ2-1; no reliable D call. Trimming took off 2 bases at V and 6 bases at J, with 8 bases between the two ends. The CDR3 has 13 residues. Germline values: CDR1 MNHEY, CDR2 SVGEGT. The CDR3: CASSYLPTNEQFF. CDR3 in DNA: TGTGCCAGCAGTTACCTCCCTACCAATGAGCAGTTCTTC.

This clonotype was seen only a few times. J is TRBJ2-7 and V is TRBV27, with D perhaps matching TRBD1 (6 bases). Germline values: CDR1 MNHEY, CDR2 SMNVEV (reference sequence). V lost 7 bases and J lost 2, with 15 bases in between. This CDR3 contains 14 residues. CDR3 in amino acids: CASKQGAETYEQYF. For the CDR3, the DNA is TGTGCCAGCAAACAGGGTGCCGAAACCTACGAGCAGTACTTC.

This clonotype was counted many times. The chain joins TRBV5-4 to TRBJ2-1; 7 nucleotides line up with TRBD2. The germline V gene encodes CDR1 SGHNT and CDR2 YYREEE (reference sequence). J was trimmed by 9 bases and V by 2 bases; bases with no gene match: 5. The CDR3 runs to 13 residues. The CDR3 region is CASSFSGTTEQFF. The CDR3 DNA reads TGTGCCAGCAGCTTCTCCGGGACTACTGAGCAGTTCTTC.

The chain links TRBV11-2 to TRBJ2-7; a weak D match, TRBD2 (5 bases). Germline V lookup: CDR1 SGHAT, CDR2 FQNNGV. Trimming removed 4 bases at V and 6 bases at J, with 13 bases between. The CDR3 loop spans 13 amino acids. The CDR3 sequence: CASSSQTTTEQYF. CDR3 DNA sequence: TGTGCCAGCAGCTCCCAGACTACAACCGAGCAGTACTTC.

This clonotype was counted between two and nine times. The chain couples TRBV12-3 or TRBV12-4 to TRBJ2-7; D is uncertain. The CDR3 is made up of 13 amino acids. V was shortened by 8 bases and J by 2 bases, with 13 bases between the two germline ends. This CDR3 reads CASAQRATYEQYF. In DNA, the CDR3 is TGTGCCAGCGCTCAACGGGCAACCTACGAGCAGTACTTC.

The chain joins TRBV12-3 or TRBV12-4 to TRBJ2-1; no reliable D call. V lost 5 bases and J lost 8, with 16 bases in between. The CDR3 is 14 amino acids. In nucleotides, the CDR3 is TGTGCCAGCAGTCAAGCGCCGGGCGTATATGAGCAGTTCTTC. Translated: CASSQAPGVYEQFF.

This clonotype was observed a few times. This sequence joins TRBV6-2 or TRBV6-3 and TRBJ1-1; D uncertain. The germline V gene encodes CDR1 MNHEY and CDR2 SVGEGT. CDR3 length: 13 amino acids. With 5 bases removed from V and 1 base from J, the gap between germline ends came to 8 bases. The CDR3 bases are TGTGCCAGCAGTCCTGACCCGAACACTGAAGCTTTCTTT. Protein: CASSPDPNTEAFF.